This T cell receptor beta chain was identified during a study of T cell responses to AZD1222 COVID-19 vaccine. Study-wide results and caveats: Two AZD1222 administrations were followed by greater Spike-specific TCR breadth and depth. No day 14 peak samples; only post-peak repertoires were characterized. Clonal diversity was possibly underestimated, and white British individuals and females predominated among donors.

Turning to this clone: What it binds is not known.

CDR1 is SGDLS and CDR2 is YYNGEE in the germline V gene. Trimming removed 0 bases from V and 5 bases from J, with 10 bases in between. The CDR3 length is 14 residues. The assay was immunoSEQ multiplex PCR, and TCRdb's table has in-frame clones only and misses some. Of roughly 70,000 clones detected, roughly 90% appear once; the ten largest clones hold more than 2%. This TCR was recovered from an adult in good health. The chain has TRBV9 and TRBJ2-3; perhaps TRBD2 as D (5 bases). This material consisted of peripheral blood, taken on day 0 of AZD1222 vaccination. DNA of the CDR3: TGTGCCAGCAGCGTAGCTTACCGGGGAGATACGCAGTATTTT. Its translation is CASSVAYRGDTQYF.